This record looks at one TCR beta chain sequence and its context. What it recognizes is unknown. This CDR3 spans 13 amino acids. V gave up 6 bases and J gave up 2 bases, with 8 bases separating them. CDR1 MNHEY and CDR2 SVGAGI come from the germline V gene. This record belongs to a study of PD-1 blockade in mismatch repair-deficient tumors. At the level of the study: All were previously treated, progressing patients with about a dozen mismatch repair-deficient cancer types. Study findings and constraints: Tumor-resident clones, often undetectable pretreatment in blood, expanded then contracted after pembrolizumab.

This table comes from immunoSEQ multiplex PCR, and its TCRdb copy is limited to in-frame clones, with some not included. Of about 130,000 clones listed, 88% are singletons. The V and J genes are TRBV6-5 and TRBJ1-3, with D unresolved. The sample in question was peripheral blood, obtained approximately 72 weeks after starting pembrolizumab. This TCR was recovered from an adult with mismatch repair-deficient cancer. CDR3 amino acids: CASSQVAGNTIYF. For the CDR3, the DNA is TGTGCCAGCAGCCAGGTTGCTGGAAACACCATATATTTT.